Below are 27 T cell receptor beta chains sequenced from a single sample in a study of blood T cell repertoires in COVID-19. Sequencing used immunoSEQ multiplex PCR; TCRdb keeps in-frame clones, though not all of them. The sample shows around 160,000 clones, around 87% of them seen only once. What was sequenced was peripheral blood. The receptors were gathered from a man older than 75 with acute or convalescent COVID-19.

This clone was counted only a few times. The chain employs TRBV19 and TRBJ2-1; the match to TRBD2 covers 13 bases. The germline gives CDR1 LNHDA, CDR2 SQIVND (reference sequence). Trimming took 5 bases from V and 1 from J; bases not matched to a gene: 5. This CDR3 has 17 residues. The CDR3 DNA follows: TGTGCCAGTAGTCCATTGGGACTAGCGGGATCCTACAATGAGCAGTTCTTC. Its protein product is CASSPLGLAGSYNEQFF. The variable domain in full, with the rest retrieved from reference TRBV19 and TRBJ2-1, is DGGITQSPKYLFRKEGQNVTLSCEQNLNHDAMYWYRQDPGQGLRLIYYSQIVNDFQKGDIAEGYSVSREKKESFPLTVTSAQKNPTAFYLCASSPLGLAGSYNEQFFGPGTRLTVL.

The chain is built from TRBV18 and TRBJ1-1; D remains ambiguous. V was shortened by 2 bases and J by 2 bases, with 6 bases between the two germline ends. Germline lookup yields CDR1 KGHSH and CDR2 LQKENI. The CDR3 spans 13 residues. In DNA form, the CDR3 reads TGTGCCAGCTCACCAGGAGTCAACACTGAAGCTTTCTTT. As protein: CASSPGVNTEAFF.

The gene calls are TRBV5-1 and TRBJ1-3, with D perhaps matching TRBD1 (6 bases). V was pared by 3 bases and J by 4 bases, with 11 bases between. CDR3 length equals 14 residues. Germline V gene data show CDR1 as SGHRS and CDR2 as YFSETQ. The CDR3 sequence is CASSSQGSGNTIYF. As DNA, the CDR3 is TGCGCCAGCAGCTCACAGGGCTCGGGAAACACCATATATTTT.

Remarks on this clone: Different DNA sequences within this sample yield the same CDR3. The gene calls are TRBV7-9 and TRBJ2-5; D perhaps matches TRBD1 (5 bases). CDR1 SEHNR and CDR2 FQNEAQ come from the germline V gene (reference sequence). The CDR3 covers 11 residues. V was cut by 7 bases and J by 4 bases, with 7 bases left in between. The CDR3 loop reads CASTGAETQYF. Written as DNA, the CDR3 is TGTGCCAGCACTGGGGCAGAGACCCAGTACTTC.

This clone was observed a few times. The chain uses TRBV4-1 and TRBJ1-2; 10 bases align to TRBD1. The CDR3 sequence is 16 residues long. Trimming removed 3 bases from V and 4 bases from J; junction bases left unmatched: 8. In germline, CDR1 is MGHRA, CDR2 YSYEKL. The CDR3 here is CASSQAGTGVVYGYTF. For the CDR3, the DNA is TGCGCCAGCAGCCAGGCCGGGACAGGGGTCGTCTATGGCTACACCTTC.

The rearrangement links TRBV7-9 to TRBJ1-4; the D is unclear. The CDR3 sequence is 14 residues long. Trimming took off 8 bases at V and 7 bases at J, with 17 bases between the two ends. Germline CDR1 reads SEHNR; CDR2 reads FQNEAQ (reference sequence). CDR3 protein: CASGGSRRGEKLFF. CDR3 bases: TGTGCCAGCGGCGGGTCCCGCCGAGGTGAAAAACTGTTTTTT.

V gene TRBV5-1 combines with J gene TRBJ2-1; TRBD2 matches at 11 bases. With 4 bases clipped from V and 4 bases from J, the junction kept 4 bases outside the gene matches. CDR3 length equals 15 residues. Germline V lookup: CDR1 SGHRS, CDR2 YFSETQ. CDR3 DNA: TGCGCCAGCAGCAAAACTAGCGGGGGTTACAATGAGCAGTTCTTC. Translation gives CASSKTSGGYNEQFF.

The V and J genes are TRBV7-9 and TRBJ1-2; D gene uncertain. The V end lost 1 base, the J end lost 1 base, and 7 bases lay between the germline ends. The CDR3 length is 14 residues. Germline CDR1 and CDR2: SEHNR and FQNEAQ (reference sequence). CDR3 in DNA: TGTGCCAGCAGCTTAGGACAAAATAACTATGGCTACACCTTC. This codes for CASSLGQNNYGYTF.

This clone occurred a few times. The chain uses TRBV28 and TRBJ2-7, with TRBD1 identical over 7 bases. With 7 bases clipped from V and 0 bases from J, the junction kept 6 bases outside the gene matches. The CDR3 is made up of 14 amino acids. The V gene's germline CDR1 is MDHEN and CDR2 SYDVKM. DNA of the CDR3: TGTGCCAGCACACCGGGACAGATCTCCTACGAGCAGTACTTC. Its translation is CASTPGQISYEQYF.

The rearrangement links TRBV18 to TRBJ2-2, with D tentatively TRBD2 (5 bases). Deletions cut 2 bases from V and 2 bases from J, with 9 bases between. CDR1 is KGHSH, CDR2 LQKENI, per germline. This CDR3 has 15 amino acids. CDR3 DNA: TGTGCCAGCTCACCATCGCCTAGCAACACCGGGGAGCTGTTTTTT. This codes for CASSPSPSNTGELFF.

This clone was seen just once. The V gene is TRBV3-1 (or the pseudogene TRBV3-2), the J gene TRBJ2-2, with D possibly TRBD1 on 5 matching bases. Trimming pared 4 bases from V and 4 bases from J, leaving 28 bases between. CDR1 and CDR2 from the germline V gene are LGHDT and YNNKEL (reference sequence). The CDR3 loop spans 20 amino acids. Here the CDR3 DNA reads TGTGCCAGCAGCCGAACCCGGGCAGGGTCAATCCCCCAATCCACCGGGGAGCTGTTTTTT. It encodes CASSRTRAGSIPQSTGELFF.

V and J are TRBV5-1 and TRBJ1-3; D perhaps matches TRBD1 (5 bases). V dropped 7 bases and J dropped 3 bases, with 17 bases sitting between them. Germline V lookup: CDR1 SGHRS, CDR2 YFSETQ. This CDR3 spans 15 amino acids. For the CDR3, the DNA is TGCGCCAGCGGCGTGCGGGGGTTCGTTGGAAACACCATATATTTT. Protein: CASGVRGFVGNTIYF.

The J gene is TRBJ2-7, the V gene TRBV4-2, with 9 bases aligning to TRBD2. The junction had 3 bases not matched to a gene; V was cut back by 1 base and J by 2 bases. CDR1 is LGHNA and CDR2 is YNFKEQ in the germline V gene. The CDR3 length is 15 residues. The CDR3 DNA sequence: TGTGCCAGCAGCCAAGGTGCTAGCGGGGCCTACGAGCAGTACTTC. It yields the protein CASSQGASGAYEQYF.

The rearrangement uses TRBV4-1 and TRBJ1-6; 9 bases match TRBD1. Losses at the gene ends were 1 base for V and 9 bases for J; bases not matched to a gene: 4. Germline CDR1 reads MGHRA; CDR2 reads YSYEKL. The CDR3 is made up of 15 amino acids. CDR3 in DNA: TGCGCCAGCAGCCAAGGGACAGGGGTCGGTTCACCCCTCCACTTT. The encoded protein is CASSQGTGVGSPLHF.

The CDR3 sequence is CASSQGGRENIQYF. CDR3 bases: TGTGCCAGCAGCCAAGGCGGCAGGGAAAACATTCAGTACTTC. J is TRBJ2-4 and V is TRBV3-1 (or the pseudogene TRBV3-2); possible D gene TRBD1, 5 bases. Germline V gene sequence: CDR1 LGHDT, CDR2 YNNKEL (reference sequence). The CDR3 is made up of 14 amino acids. V lost 1 base and J lost 5, with 9 bases in between.

The chain is built from TRBV24-1 and TRBJ2-5, with D perhaps matching TRBD2 (6 bases). CDR1 and CDR2 (germline): KGHDR, SFDVKD. The CDR3 has 15 amino acids. Trimming left V 4 bases short and J 5 bases short, with 16 bases between. In DNA form, the CDR3 reads TGTGCCACCAGTGACAACCAGGGAGGTAGGGAGACCCAGTACTTC. Amino acids: CATSDNQGGRETQYF.

The chain uses TRBV19 and TRBJ2-2, with 9 bases fitting TRBD2. The CDR3 has 21 amino acids. Per germline, CDR1 LNHDA and CDR2 SQIVND (reference sequence). With V trimmed by 5 bases and J by 5 bases, 24 bases remained unmatched. The CDR3 nucleotides read TGTGCCAGTAGTTTCCGGGTCTCGCAGCGGGGGGTTAAGAAGGGGACCGGGGAGCTGTTTTTT. Residues: CASSFRVSQRGVKKGTGELFF.

CDR3 bases: TGTGCCAGCAGCTTGGGGGACAGGGCGAAGAACAATGAGCAGTTCTTC. It yields the protein CASSLGDRAKNNEQFF. This chain joins TRBV5-6 and TRBJ2-1; 9 nucleotides line up with TRBD1. The CDR3 loop spans 16 amino acids. Germline V CDR1 and CDR2: SGHDT, YYEEEE. The V segment lost 0 bases and the J segment 5 bases; nucleotides outside the gene matches: 6. Drawing the rest from reference TRBV5-6 and TRBJ2-1, the complete variable domain is DAGVTQSPTHLIKTRGQQVTLRCSPKSGHDTVSWYQQALGQGPQFIFQYYEEEERQRGNFPDRFSGHQFPNYSSELNVNALLLGDSALYLCASSLGDRAKNNEQFFGPGTRLTVL.

This clone has a single count. CDR3 nucleotides: TGTGCCAGCAGGCGTAGTATGAACACTGAAGCTTTCTTT. Translation gives CASRRSMNTEAFF. The rearrangement joins TRBV27 to TRBJ1-1; no clear D. The CDR3 is made up of 13 amino acids. V dropped 6 bases and J dropped 0 bases, with 8 bases sitting between them. Germline V lookup: CDR1 MNHEY, CDR2 SMNVEV (reference sequence).

The rearrangement joins TRBV5-4 to TRBJ2-7; tentatively, D is TRBD1 (5 bases). Germline assignment: CDR1 SGHNT and CDR2 YYREEE (reference sequence). Trimming removed 4 bases at V and 3 bases at J, with 8 bases between. The CDR3 has 12 amino acids. The CDR3 region is CASSADIYEQYF. The CDR3 DNA reads as TGTGCCAGCAGCGCGGACATCTACGAGCAGTACTTC.

V and J are TRBV5-4 and TRBJ2-7, with 10 positions matching TRBD1. The CDR3 contains 16 residues. The germline V gene has CDR1 SGHNT and CDR2 YYREEE (reference sequence). Trimming removed 4 bases from V and 3 bases from J; junction bases left unmatched: 10. The CDR3 reads CASSATVRDRGYEQYF. CDR3 bases: TGTGCCAGCAGCGCCACAGTCCGGGACAGGGGCTACGAGCAGTACTTC.

The chain joins TRBV28 to TRBJ1-5; D perhaps matches TRBD1 (5 bases). Trimming left V 5 bases short and J 2 bases short, with 10 bases between. CDR3 length: 14 residues. CDR1 and CDR2 from the germline V gene are MDHEN and SYDVKM. DNA of the CDR3: TGTGCCAGCAGTCCCGGGGGGGGCAATCAGCCCCAGCATTTT. It codes for CASSPGGGNQPQHF.

The V and J genes are TRBV14 and TRBJ1-4, with 8 bases lining up with TRBD1. Germline V lookup: CDR1 SGHDN, CDR2 FVKESK. Germline trimming cut 4 bases from V and 8 bases from J; bases unmatched to any gene: 6. This CDR3 is built from 14 residues. The CDR3 nucleotides read TGTGCCAGCAGCCCTAGACAGGGGACGGAAAAACTGTTTTTT. Protein product: CASSPRQGTEKLFF.

The chain employs TRBV30 and TRBJ1-6, with D uncertain. Germline V CDR1 and CDR2: GTSNPN, SVGIG (reference sequence). V lost 1 base to trimming and J lost 14 bases, with 15 bases between them. This CDR3 spans 13 amino acids. In DNA form, the CDR3 reads TGTGCCTGGAGTGCCCTATCGCCCCGGGCCCTCCACTTT. It codes for CAWSALSPRALHF.

Remarks on this clone: Other DNA sequences in this sample translate to the same CDR3. The CDR3 reads CASTGAETQYF. The CDR3 coding sequence is TGTGCCAGTACAGGGGCAGAGACCCAGTACTTC. The chain employs TRBV7-9 and TRBJ2-5; 7 bases line up with TRBD1. From germline, CDR1 is SEHNR and CDR2 FQNEAQ (reference sequence). The CDR3 loop spans 11 amino acids. After removal of 9 bases from V and 4 bases from J, the junction contained 2 bases not matched to a gene. The whole variable domain, remainder taken from reference TRBV7-9 and TRBJ2-5, is DTGVSQNPRHKITKRGQNVTFRCDPISEHNRLYWYRQTLGQGPEFLTYFQNEAQLEKSRLLSDRFSAERPKGSFSTLEIQRTEQGDSAMYLCASTGAETQYFGPGTRLLVL.

The V call is TRBV19, the J call TRBJ1-6; 8 bases agree with TRBD1. Germline V gene sequence: CDR1 LNHDA, CDR2 SQIVND (reference sequence). After removal of 3 bases from V and 9 bases from J, the junction contained 16 bases not matched to a gene. The CDR3 length is 18 residues. CDR3 DNA: TGTGCCAGTAGTATCAGTCACAGGGGGAAGTCGGTGGCTTCACCCCTCCACTTT. Its translation: CASSISHRGKSVASPLHF.

The count of this clone is one. V usage is TRBV12-5 and J usage is TRBJ1-4; D gene uncertain. The CDR3 consists of 12 residues. Trimming removed 4 bases from V and 5 bases from J, with 5 bases in between. CDR1 and CDR2 from the germline V gene are LGHNT and FRNRAP. The CDR3 sequence is CASGSPNEKLFF. The CDR3 DNA reads as TGTGCTAGTGGTTCCCCAAATGAAAAACTGTTTTTT. The full variable domain, its missing parts supplied by reference TRBV12-5 and TRBJ1-4, is DARVTQTPRHKVTEMGQEVTMRCQPILGHNTVFWYRQTMMQGLELLAYFRNRAPLDDSGMPKDRFSAEMPDATLATLKIQPSEPRDSAVYFCASGSPNEKLFFGSGTQLSVL.